This TCR beta chain was sequenced during a study of cytomegalovirus exposure and HLA in healthy donors. Study results and caveats: The authors judged a highly shared variant cluster likely a sequencing artifact.

The PCR was carried out with 60 Vbeta primers and 13 Jbeta primers. Sequenced by immunoSEQ multiplex PCR; TCRdb stores in-frame clones only, minus some. The sample has tens of thousands of clones. Worth noting for this clone: Its cognate antigen is unknown.

The CDR3 has 14 amino acids. The V and J ends lost 7 bases and 5 bases, in that order; junction bases with no gene match: 5. Germline loops: CDR1 MDHEN, CDR2 SYDVKM. The chain links TRBV28 to TRBJ2-5; 12 nucleotides agree with TRBD2. The source is a woman aged 55-69 years in good health and CMV-seronegative. The material sequenced was PBMCs. In DNA, the CDR3 is TGTGCCAGCATGACTAGCGGGAGTTGGGAGACCCAGTACTTC. Translating gives CASMTSGSWETQYF.